Listed below are T cell receptor beta chains from one sample, sequenced in a study of human T cells and chemical hapten exposure. TCRdb reanalysed the RACE reads using MiXCR and keeps one entry per CDR3 protein. This table has 65,000 to 95,000 distinct CDR3 sequences, less than 8.5% appearing once. Specimen: whole blood, collected in connection with sensitization to the hapten diphenylcyclopropenone (DPC). Receptors originate from a woman in her thirties with alopecia areata. Some clones in this sample may be carry-over from other donors' samples. The conserved cysteine and the conserved F or W are not part of the CDR3 here. D genes are given only for firm matches. Clone size is not always given. Where it is, it says once, few, many or a class for expanded clones.

cdr3_aa clone_size d_call j_call v_call
ASSRSLALQETQY many NA TRBJ2-5 TRBV5-1
ASSPPDRAPYEQY many TRBD1 TRBJ2-7 TRBV6-6
ASDQGVKPLH NA NA TRBJ1-6 TRBV2
ASSLGSGVRQPQH many NA TRBJ1-5 TRBV7-9
ARYRMNTEAF NA NA TRBJ1-1 TRBV30
ASSFGWQGDGYT few NA TRBJ1-2 TRBV12-3/TRBV12-4
ASSLGGAEQY many NA TRBJ2-7 TRBV5-1
ASGLDRGPNPQH NA TRBD1 TRBJ1-5 TRBV12-5
ASSYDRVHEQY many TRBD1 TRBJ2-7 TRBV6-5
ASTATAQAPLH few NA TRBJ1-6 TRBV12-3/TRBV12-4
ASSLEAGTDTQY many NA TRBJ2-3 TRBV11-2
AWSVAVEGNEQY many NA TRBJ2-7 TRBV30
ASSPLGESGYT NA NA TRBJ1-2 TRBV18
ASSLSGSVSYGYT NA NA TRBJ1-2 TRBV7-2